This TCR beta chain was sequenced during a study of identical twins. From the 5' RACE reads, TCRdb called clonotypes with MiXCR, one entry per CDR3 protein. The sample lists roughly 1.6 million distinct CDR3 sequences; roughly a third were seen once. The sample was cord blood. This TCR was recovered from a newborn girl in good health.

The CDR3 protein is CSAVRSLNQPQHF. CDR3 sequence (DNA): TGCAGTGCCGTCAGGTCCCTCAATCAGCCCCAGCATTTT. The chain employs TRBV20-1 and TRBJ1-5, with D unresolved. Trimming cost V 6 bases and J 3 bases, with 12 bases left between them. Germline V gene data show CDR1 as DFQATT and CDR2 as SNEGSKA (reference sequence). This CDR3 is 13 amino acids long.